Reported below is one T cell receptor (beta chain). Participants came from some 23 US areas, aged about 18 to 95 years. Symptom resolution, clearance, or two negative PCRs marked donors in Cohort 3 as recovered. This entry is derived from a study of blood T cell repertoires in COVID-19. Study at large: PBMCs, B-cell-depleted T cells, or T cells provided the cDNA or gDNA that made up the material.

In the original processing: From reference gene primer amplification, estimates of nucleated cell counts were derived. Measured with immunoSEQ multiplex PCR; TCRdb has only the in-frame clones, and not every one. V, J and clone size reflect that table, while D and trimming were determined from the DNA. The sample holds about 380,000 clones, about 88% seen once. V gave up 3 bases and J gave up 6 bases; unmatched junction bases: 7. The CDR3 has 16 residues. Germline assignment: CDR1 LNHDA and CDR2 SQIVND (reference sequence). The sample comprised PBMCs or T cells enriched from blood (not recorded which). The clonotype was recovered from a woman under 30 who had recovered from COVID-19. The chain carries TRBV19 and TRBJ1-5, with 11 bases matching TRBD1. CDR3 bases: TGTGCCAGTAGTATTATCACCGGGACAGGGGGTCAGCCCCAGCATTTT. This translates into CASSIITGTGGQPQHF.